This T cell receptor (beta chain) was sequenced in a study of metastatic and nonmetastatic thyroid tumors (dated by TCRdb to 2018 to 2020). As for the study more broadly: Repertoires were compared across peripheral blood and tumor or nodule tissue samples from malignant and benign thyroid patients.

Receptors were amplified or captured by PCR. These reads were obtained on an Illumina HiSeq 4000. High-throughput sequencing was used to profile the TCR beta-chain CDR3 region of every patient. In the authors' own workflow: Drawing on CDR3 differences between clinicopathological groups, the researchers built a classifier meant to tell apart patients with distant-metastatic papillary thyroid cancer. Repertoire diversity was assessed with the Shannon index, and tumor-blood repertoire similarity with the Morisita-Horn index. TCRdb cleaned the public reads at Q25 with fastp, built clones with MiXCR and kept in-frame beta chains. Here the V and J calls rest on TCRdb's processing, not on the authors' analysis. The sample table holds 30,000 to 40,000 clones, of which about 29% were seen once. The ten largest clones represent almost 8% of the sample. No treatment had been received by any patient before thyroid surgery. The study retrospectively analysed patient clinical samples collected from about 2012 to 2018 using T-cell receptor beta sequencing.

To note about this clone: It has no known antigen specificity. No base quality information exists; no much larger clone differs at one position.

CDR1 and CDR2 were assigned from the germline V gene as SGHVS and FQNEAQ. Trimming takes 1 base from V and 12 bases from J, and the germline ends sit 22 bases apart. The CDR3 holds 15 amino acids from the cysteine to the phenylalanine. Only the CDR3 DNA is retained, 45 bases long and in frame from the first base. What the study reported, not specific to this receptor: In both blood and tumor samples, TCR beta diversity was reported to be significantly higher in malignant tumors than in benign nodules.

The TCR was taken from a female donor with papillary thyroid cancer or a benign thyroid nodule (not recorded which). Some clones in this sample may be carry-over from other donors' samples. Specimen: blood. The V and J segments used are TRBV7-8 and TRBJ2-7, with no confidently assigned D gene. The CDR3 region reads CASSLGVTGPVGWYF. The DNA sequence reads TGTGCCAGCAGCTTAGGGGTTACCGGGCCGGTCGGGTGGTACTTC.